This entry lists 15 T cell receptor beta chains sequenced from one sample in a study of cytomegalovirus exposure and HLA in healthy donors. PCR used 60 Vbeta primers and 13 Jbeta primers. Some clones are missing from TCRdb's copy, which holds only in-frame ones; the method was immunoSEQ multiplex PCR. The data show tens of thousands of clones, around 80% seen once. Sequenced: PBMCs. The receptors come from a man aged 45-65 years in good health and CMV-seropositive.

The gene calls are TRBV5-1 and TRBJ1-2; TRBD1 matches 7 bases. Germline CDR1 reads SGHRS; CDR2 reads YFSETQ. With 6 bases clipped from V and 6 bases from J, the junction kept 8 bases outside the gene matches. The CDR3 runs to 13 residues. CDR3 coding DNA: TGCGCCAGCACCGGGGTTACAGGGGATGGCTACACCTTC. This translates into CASTGVTGDGYTF. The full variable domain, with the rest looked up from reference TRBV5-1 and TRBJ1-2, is KAGVTQTPRYLIKTRGQQVTLSCSPISGHRSVSWYQQTPGQGLQFLFEYFSETQRNKGNFPGRFSGRQFSNSRSEMNVSTLELGDSALYLCASTGVTGDGYTFGSGTRLTVV.

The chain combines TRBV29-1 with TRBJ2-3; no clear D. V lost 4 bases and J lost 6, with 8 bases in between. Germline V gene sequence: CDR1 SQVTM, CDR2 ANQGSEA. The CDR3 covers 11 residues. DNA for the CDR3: TGCAGCGTTGGGCAGGCGGATACGCAGTATTTT. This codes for CSVGQADTQYF.

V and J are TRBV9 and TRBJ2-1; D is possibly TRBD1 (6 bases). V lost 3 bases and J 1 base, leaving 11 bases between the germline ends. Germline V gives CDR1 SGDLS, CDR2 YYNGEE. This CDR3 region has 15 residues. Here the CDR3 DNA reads TGTGCCAGCAGCGCCGGGACACCATCCTACAATGAGCAGTTCTTC. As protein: CASSAGTPSYNEQFF. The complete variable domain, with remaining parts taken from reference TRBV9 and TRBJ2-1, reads DSGVTQTPKHLITATGQRVTLRCSPRSGDLSVYWYQQSLDQGLQFLIQYYNGEERAKGNILERFSAQQFPDLHSELNLSSLELGDSALYFCASSAGTPSYNEQFFGPGTRLTVL.

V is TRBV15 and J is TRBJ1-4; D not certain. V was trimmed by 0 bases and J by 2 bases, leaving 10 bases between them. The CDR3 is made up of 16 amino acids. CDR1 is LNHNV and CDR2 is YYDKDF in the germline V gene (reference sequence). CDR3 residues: CATSREGRRTNEKLFF. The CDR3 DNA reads TGTGCCACCAGCAGAGAGGGCAGAAGGACTAATGAAAAACTGTTTTTT.

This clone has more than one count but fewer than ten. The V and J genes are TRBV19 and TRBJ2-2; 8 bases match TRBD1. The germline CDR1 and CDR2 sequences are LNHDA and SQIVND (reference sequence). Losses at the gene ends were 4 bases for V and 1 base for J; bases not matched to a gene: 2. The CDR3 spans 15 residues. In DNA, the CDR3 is TGTGCCAGTAGTACCGGACAGGGGAACACCGGGGAGCTGTTTTTT. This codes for CASSTGQGNTGELFF. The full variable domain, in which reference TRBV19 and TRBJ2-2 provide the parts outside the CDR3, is DGGITQSPKYLFRKEGQNVTLSCEQNLNHDAMYWYRQDPGQGLRLIYYSQIVNDFQKGDIAEGYSVSREKKESFPLTVTSAQKNPTAFYLCASSTGQGNTGELFFGEGSRLTVL.

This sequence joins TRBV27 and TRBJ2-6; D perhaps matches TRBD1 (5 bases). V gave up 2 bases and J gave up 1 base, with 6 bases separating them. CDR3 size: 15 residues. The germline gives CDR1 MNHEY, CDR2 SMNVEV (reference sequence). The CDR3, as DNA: TGTGCCAGCAGTTTACAGGGATCTGGGGCCAACGTCCTGACTTTC. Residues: CASSLQGSGANVLTF.

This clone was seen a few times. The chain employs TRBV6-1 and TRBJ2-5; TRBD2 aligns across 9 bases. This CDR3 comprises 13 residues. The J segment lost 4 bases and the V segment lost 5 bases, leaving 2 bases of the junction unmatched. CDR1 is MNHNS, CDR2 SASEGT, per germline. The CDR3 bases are TGTGCCAGCAGTTCGCGGGAGGGAGAGACCCAGTACTTC. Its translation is CASSSREGETQYF.

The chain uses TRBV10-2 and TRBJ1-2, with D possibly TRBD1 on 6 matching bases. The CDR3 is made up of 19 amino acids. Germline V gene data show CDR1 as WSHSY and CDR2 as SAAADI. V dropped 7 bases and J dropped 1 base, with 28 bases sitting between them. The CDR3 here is CASITTQGLAYHDNYGYTF. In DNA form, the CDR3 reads TGCGCCAGCATCACTACACAGGGTCTTGCCTACCACGATAACTATGGCTACACCTTC.

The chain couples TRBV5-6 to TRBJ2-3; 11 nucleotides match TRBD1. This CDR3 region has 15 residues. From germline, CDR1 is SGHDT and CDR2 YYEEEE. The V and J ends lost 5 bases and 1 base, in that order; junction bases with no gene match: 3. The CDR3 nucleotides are TGTGCCAGCAGGGTGGACAGGGGGCGCACAGATACGCAGTATTTT. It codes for CASRVDRGRTDTQYF.

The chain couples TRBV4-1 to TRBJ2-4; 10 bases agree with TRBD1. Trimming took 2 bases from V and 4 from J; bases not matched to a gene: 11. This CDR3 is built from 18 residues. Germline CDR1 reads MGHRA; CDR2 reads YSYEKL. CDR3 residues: CASSQPGTGDTFKNIQYF. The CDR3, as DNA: TGCGCCAGCAGCCAACCCGGGACAGGGGATACTTTTAAAAACATTCAGTACTTC.

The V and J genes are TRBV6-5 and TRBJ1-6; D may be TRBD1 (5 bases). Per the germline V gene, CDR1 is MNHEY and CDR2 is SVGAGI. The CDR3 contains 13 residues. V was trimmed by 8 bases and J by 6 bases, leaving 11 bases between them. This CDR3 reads CASFGGGNSPLHF. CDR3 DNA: TGTGCCAGCTTCGGGGGGGGTAATTCACCCCTCCACTTT.

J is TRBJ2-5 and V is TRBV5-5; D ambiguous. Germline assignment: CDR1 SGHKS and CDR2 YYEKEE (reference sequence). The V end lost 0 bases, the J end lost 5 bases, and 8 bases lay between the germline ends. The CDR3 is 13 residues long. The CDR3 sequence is CASSLGAAETQYF. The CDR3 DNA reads TGTGCCAGCAGCTTGGGGGCAGCTGAGACCCAGTACTTC.

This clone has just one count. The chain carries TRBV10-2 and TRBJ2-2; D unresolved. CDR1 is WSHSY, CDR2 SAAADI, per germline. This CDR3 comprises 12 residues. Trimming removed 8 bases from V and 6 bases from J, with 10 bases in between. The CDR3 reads CASAEQAGELFF. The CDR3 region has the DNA TGCGCCAGCGCCGAGCAGGCCGGGGAGCTGTTTTTT.

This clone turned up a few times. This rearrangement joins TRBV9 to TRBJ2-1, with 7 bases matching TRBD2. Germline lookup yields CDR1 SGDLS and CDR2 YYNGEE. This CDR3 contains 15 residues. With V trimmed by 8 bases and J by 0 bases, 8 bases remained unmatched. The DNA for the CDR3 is TGTGCCAGTGGTAGTGGGACTACCTCCTACAATGAGCAGTTCTTC. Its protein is CASGSGTTSYNEQFF.

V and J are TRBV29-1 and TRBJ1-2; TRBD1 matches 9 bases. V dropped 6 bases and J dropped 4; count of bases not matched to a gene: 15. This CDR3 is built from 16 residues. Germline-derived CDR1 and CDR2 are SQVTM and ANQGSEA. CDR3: CSVDKKGTGSIYGYTF. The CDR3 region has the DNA TGCAGCGTAGATAAAAAAGGGACAGGGAGTATCTATGGCTACACCTTC.